A single T cell receptor (beta chain) is shown here with its context. Its target is not known. The data derive from a study of T cell responses to AZD1222 COVID-19 vaccine. The repertoire was sequenced with immunoSEQ multiplex PCR; TCRdb's copy has only in-frame clones and lacks some. Here the sample spans fewer than 120,000 clones, less than 90% being singletons. Study-wide results and caveats: Once two AZD1222 doses were given, Spike-specific TCR breadth and depth went up. Donor demographics were predominantly white British with a female majority; clonal diversity may be underestimated. Baseline seropositivity characterized only six or seven AZD1222 recipients.

Looked up from germline, CDR1 is WNHNN and CDR2 is SYGVQD (reference sequence). Trimming removed 8 bases at V and 0 bases at J, with 4 bases between. This CDR3 is built from 12 residues. The chain has TRBV10-1 and TRBJ2-2; the D is unclear. This receptor was taken from an adult in good health. The material sequenced was peripheral blood, taken on day 0 of AZD1222 vaccination. CDR3 DNA: TGCGCCAGCTCTCCGAACACCGGGGAGCTGTTTTTT. It codes for CASSPNTGELFF.